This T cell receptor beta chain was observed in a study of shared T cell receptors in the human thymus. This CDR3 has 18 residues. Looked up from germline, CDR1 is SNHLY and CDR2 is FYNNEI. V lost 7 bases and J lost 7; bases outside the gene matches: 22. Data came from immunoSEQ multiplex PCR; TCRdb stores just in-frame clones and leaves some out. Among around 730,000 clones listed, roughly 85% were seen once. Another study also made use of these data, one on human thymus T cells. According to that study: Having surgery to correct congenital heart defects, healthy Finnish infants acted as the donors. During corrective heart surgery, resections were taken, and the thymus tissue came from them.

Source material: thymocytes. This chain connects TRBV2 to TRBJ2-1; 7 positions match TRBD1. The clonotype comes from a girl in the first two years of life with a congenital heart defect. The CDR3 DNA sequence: TGTGCCAGCATTCTAAGACAGGGCCCGGGCCCTTGGGTGAATGAGCAGTTCTTC. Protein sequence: CASILRQGPGPWVNEQFF. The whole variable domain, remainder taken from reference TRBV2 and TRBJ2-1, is EPEVTQTPSHQVTQMGQEVILRCVPISNHLYFYWYRQILGQKVEFLVSFYNNEISEKSEIFDDQFSVERPDGSNFTLKIRSTKLEDSAMYFCASILRQGPGPWVNEQFFGPGTRLTVL.